This T cell receptor beta chain is from a study of cytomegalovirus exposure and HLA in healthy donors. Germline V gene sequence: CDR1 KGHSH, CDR2 LQKENI. The CDR3 loop spans 15 amino acids. On this clone itself: One end of the junction is discordant with germline, which a read error may explain.

With 60 Vbeta and 13 Jbeta primers, the PCR was carried out. Clones were sequenced by immunoSEQ multiplex PCR, and TCRdb holds only the in-frame ones, with some missing. The table records 90,000 to 100,000 clones, approximately 72% of them present only once. This chain connects TRBV18 to TRBJ1-1; 8 nucleotides line up with TRBD1. The source material was PBMCs. The clonotype originates from a man aged 35-49 years in good health and CMV-seropositive. The CDR3 region has the DNA TGTGCCGGCTCACCGACAGGGGCTTCGGACACTGAAGCTTTCTTT. Translation: CAGSPTGASDTEAFF.